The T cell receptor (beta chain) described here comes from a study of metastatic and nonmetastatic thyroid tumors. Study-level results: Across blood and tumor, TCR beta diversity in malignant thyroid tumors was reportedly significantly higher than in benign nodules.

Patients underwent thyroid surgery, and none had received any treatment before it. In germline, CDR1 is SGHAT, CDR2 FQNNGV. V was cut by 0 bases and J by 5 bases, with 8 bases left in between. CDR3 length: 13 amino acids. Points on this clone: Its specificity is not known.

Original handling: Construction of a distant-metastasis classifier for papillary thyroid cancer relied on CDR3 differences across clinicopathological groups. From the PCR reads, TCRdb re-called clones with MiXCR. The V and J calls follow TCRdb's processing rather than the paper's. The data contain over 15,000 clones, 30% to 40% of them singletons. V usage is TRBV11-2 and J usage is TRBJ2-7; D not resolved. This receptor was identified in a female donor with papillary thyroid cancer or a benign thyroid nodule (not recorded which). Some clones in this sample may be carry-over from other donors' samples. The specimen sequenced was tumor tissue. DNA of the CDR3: TGTGCCAGCAGCTTAGATCGGCAGCACGAGCAGTACTTC. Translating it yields CASSLDRQHEQYF.